Listed below are T cell receptor beta chains from one sample, sequenced in a study of T-cell memory formation after mild COVID-19. TCRdb redid the calling of the 5' RACE reads with MiXCR, one entry per CDR3 protein. Of about 140,000 distinct CDR3 sequences listed, 14% to 15% are singletons. Sequencing input: PBMCs or a T cell subset sorted from them (not recorded which). These TCRs come from an adult woman who had mild COVID-19 (a few samples of this study predate the infection). Cell type and time point are not known. Each CDR3 is given with its conserved first and last residue. The D gene is left open where the match is weak. Size tells how often a clone was seen (once, few, many) or the class of an expanded clone, and some rows leave it out.

D gene,J gene,V gene,clone size,CDR3 DNA,CDR3 protein
.,TRBJ2-3,TRBV10-3,few,TGTGCCATCAGACAGGGACAAGATACGCAGTATTTT,CAIRQGQDTQYF
.,TRBJ2-3,TRBV3-1,few,TGTGCCAGCAGCCAAGATCCCTCCCATCCTAGCACAGATACGCAGTATTTT,CASSQDPSHPSTDTQYF
TRBD1,TRBJ2-7,TRBV18,.,TGTGCCAGCTCATCGGACCGGGACAGGGGGCCCTACGAGCAGTACTTC,CASSSDRDRGPYEQYF
TRBD1,TRBJ2-7,TRBV25-1,few,TGTGCCAGCAGTGAATTCGGTCCGGGACAGGGGGGCTACGAGCAGTACTTC,CASSEFGPGQGGYEQYF
.,TRBJ2-7,TRBV6-5,.,TGTGCCAGCAGTTACTCGAGTGCTCGCGAGCAGTACTTC,CASSYSSAREQYF
.,TRBJ1-4,TRBV5-5,many,TGTGCCAGCAGCTTGGCCGGGGGTGAGGGTGAAAAACTGTTTTTT,CASSLAGGEGEKLFF
.,TRBJ1-3,TRBV7-9,few,TGTGCCAGCAGCTTACTGGGTGGAACAGGTGTACTTGCTGGAAACACCATATATTTT,CASSLLGGTGVLAGNTIYF
.,TRBJ2-6,TRBV6-5,.,TGTGCCAGCAGTCTCACAGAGTCTTTCTCTGGGGCCAACGTCCTGACTTTC,CASSLTESFSGANVLTF
.,TRBJ2-1,TRBV4-1,many,TGCGCCAGCAGCCACACCATGGGGGGGGCGTTTGTTGTGCAGTTCTTC,CASSHTMGGAFVVQFF
.,TRBJ1-1,TRBV7-9,few,TGTGCCAGCAGCTCGAGTATGAACACTGAAGCTTTCTTT,CASSSSMNTEAFF
TRBD1,TRBJ1-2,TRBV29-1,few,TGCAGCGTTGAAGCCGCCTCACAGGGGCCGTATGGCTACACCTTC,CSVEAASQGPYGYTF
TRBD2,TRBJ2-1,TRBV20-1,.,TGCAGTGCTAGCAGACTAGCGTTGTACAATGAGCAGTTCTTC,CSASRLALYNEQFF
.,TRBJ2-3,TRBV6-6,.,TGTGCCACCACCGAACGGTTGTCAGAGAAGGATACGCAGTATTTT,CATTERLSEKDTQYF
.,TRBJ2-3,TRBV20-1,few,TGCAGTGCCCCCCCTGGGCTTAGGACAGATACGCAGTATTTT,CSAPPGLRTDTQYF
TRBD2,TRBJ2-5,TRBV9,few,TGTGCCAGCAGCGCCCGAGCGGGGGGCGGGGAGACCCAGTACTTC,CASSARAGGGETQYF
.,TRBJ2-3,TRBV7-9,few,TGTGCCAGCAGCTTAGGCCCACTAGCCCCGAGCACAGATACGCAGTATTTT,CASSLGPLAPSTDTQYF
.,TRBJ2-3,TRBV4-2,once,TGTGCCAGCAGCCCCGAAACAGATACGCAGTATTTT,CASSPETDTQYF
TRBD1,TRBJ1-1,TRBV30,.,TGTGCCTGGAGTGCGGGACAGGGTAAGACTGAAGCTTTCTTT,CAWSAGQGKTEAFF
.,TRBJ2-4,TRBV2,.,TGTGCCAGCTTTTTTGGTGGGGTGGACAAAAACATTCAGTACTTC,CASFFGGVDKNIQYF
TRBD1,TRBJ2-1,TRBV29-1,.,TGCAGCGTCAAGACAGGGAACTACAATGAGCAGTTCTTC,CSVKTGNYNEQFF
.,TRBJ1-1,TRBV5-6,few,TGTGCCAGCAGCTTGGCCAACTTTATGGCAGGGTTGGACACTGAAGCTTTCTTT,CASSLANFMAGLDTEAFF
TRBD1,TRBJ1-2,TRBV27,.,TGTGCCAGCAGTACAGGGGGGGATTTTATGCACTATGGCTACACCTTC,CASSTGGDFMHYGYTF
TRBD1,TRBJ2-1,TRBV12-3/TRBV12-4,.,TGTGCCAGCAGAACTAGTCTAGGGGACAGGGGGGTCCATGAGCAGTTCTTC,CASRTSLGDRGVHEQFF
.,TRBJ2-5,TRBV7-9,few,TGTGCCAGCAGCTCCGAGTACTTC,CASSSEYF
TRBD1,TRBJ2-7,TRBV27,.,TGTGCCAGCAGGGGACAGAACTACGAGCAGTACTTC,CASRGQNYEQYF
TRBD1,TRBJ2-7,TRBV7-8,.,TGTGCCAGCAGCACCCGAGAGACAGGGGCCTTCGACGAGCAGTACTTC,CASSTRETGAFDEQYF
TRBD1,TRBJ1-1,TRBV9,.,TGTGCCAGCAGCGTAGGAGACAGGGGGTTGCTCACTGAAGCTTTCTTT,CASSVGDRGLLTEAFF
.,TRBJ2-1,TRBV20-1,once,TGCAGTGCTAGAGGTCGGGGAATTACGTACAATGAGCAGTTCTTC,CSARGRGITYNEQFF
.,TRBJ1-1,TRBV19,many,TGTGCCAGTAGGTTAGGCACTGAAGCTTTCTTT,CASRLGTEAFF
TRBD1,TRBJ1-5,TRBV19,.,TGTGCCAGTAGTATTTGGGGACAGAACAATCAGCCCCAGCATTTT,CASSIWGQNNQPQHF
TRBD2,TRBJ2-1,TRBV4-3,many,TGCGCCAGCAGCCAAGATGAGACTAGCGGTTATTACAATGAGCAGTTCTTC,CASSQDETSGYYNEQFF
.,TRBJ2-7,TRBV6-5,.,TGTGCCGGCTCAGGGGTCTCCTACGAGCAGTACTTC,CAGSGVSYEQYF
.,TRBJ1-1,TRBV4-3,.,TGCGCCAGCAGCCCCAGTAGGGTGATGAACACTGAAGCTTTCTTT,CASSPSRVMNTEAFF
TRBD2,TRBJ2-3,TRBV7-9,.,TGTGCCAGCGGTTGGCTAGCGGGAGCCACAGATACGCAGTATTTT,CASGWLAGATDTQYF
.,TRBJ1-2,TRBV24-1,few,TGTGCCACCAGTGATTCTGACTATGGACCCTTCTATGGCTACACCTTC,CATSDSDYGPFYGYTF
.,TRBJ2-7,TRBV4-1,.,TGCGCCAGCAGCCAAGACAGGGCGATCTACGAGCAGTACTTC,CASSQDRAIYEQYF
.,TRBJ2-3,TRBV25-1,.,TGTGCCAGCAGTCTACGACACGAGGGCACAGATACGCAGTATTTT,CASSLRHEGTDTQYF
TRBD2,TRBJ2-3,TRBV9,.,TGTGCCAGCAGCCTCGGACTAGCGGGTGTCTTAGCAGATACGCAGTATTTT,CASSLGLAGVLADTQYF
TRBD1,TRBJ2-7,TRBV7-2,few,TGTGCCAGCAGCCACGGGACAGGGGACGAGCAGTACTTC,CASSHGTGDEQYF
TRBD2,TRBJ2-7,TRBV6-6,.,TGTGCCACCGATAGACTAGCGGGAGCCTACGAGCAGTACTTC,CATDRLAGAYEQYF
TRBD2,TRBJ2-3,TRBV13,.,TGTGCCAGCAGTCGTACCGGGACTAGCGGGAGATTTAGCACAGATACGCAGTATTTT,CASSRTGTSGRFSTDTQYF
.,TRBJ2-2,TRBV20-1,.,TGCAGTGCCGTCCTTTGGGGTTTGACCACCGGGGAGCTGTTTTTT,CSAVLWGLTTGELFF
.,TRBJ2-1,TRBV6-5,few,TGTGCCAGCAGTTCGGTGGGACTTAACGTAAACTACAATGAGCAGTTCTTC,CASSSVGLNVNYNEQFF
.,TRBJ2-7,TRBV20-1,.,TGCAGTGCTAGACTCCCCGGGTACGAGCAGTACTTC,CSARLPGYEQYF
.,TRBJ1-1,TRBV19,.,TGTGCCAGTAGTAAGGGAATGGTGACGGACACTGAAGCTTTCTTT,CASSKGMVTDTEAFF
.,TRBJ1-3,TRBV19,few,TGTGCCAGTAGTATGGCAGGGATATCTGGAAACACCATATATTTT,CASSMAGISGNTIYF
.,TRBJ2-1,TRBV20-1,many,TGCAGTGCTGGACCGGAAAGCTCCTACAATGAGCAGTTCTTC,CSAGPESSYNEQFF
.,TRBJ1-1,TRBV5-1,.,TGCGCCAGCAGCGATACAAAGATTCTGGAAGCTTTCTTT,CASSDTKILEAFF
TRBD1,TRBJ2-7,TRBV20-1,many,TGCAGTGCTCCCGGGACAGGGGTCTACGAGCAGTACTTC,CSAPGTGVYEQYF
.,TRBJ1-1,TRBV12-3/TRBV12-4,few,TGTGCCAGCAGTTTTGGGTCCACCGGTACTGAAGCTTTCTTT,CASSFGSTGTEAFF